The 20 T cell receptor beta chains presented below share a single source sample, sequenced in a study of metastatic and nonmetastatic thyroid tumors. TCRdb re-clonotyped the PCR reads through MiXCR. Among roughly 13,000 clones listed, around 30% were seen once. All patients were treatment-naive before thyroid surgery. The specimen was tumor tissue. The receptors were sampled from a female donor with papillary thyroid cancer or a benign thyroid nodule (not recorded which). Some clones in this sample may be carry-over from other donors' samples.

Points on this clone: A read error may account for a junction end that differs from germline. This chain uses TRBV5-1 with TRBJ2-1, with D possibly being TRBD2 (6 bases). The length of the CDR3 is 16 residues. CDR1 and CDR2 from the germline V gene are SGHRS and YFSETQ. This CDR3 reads CASSDLAIRFDNEQFF. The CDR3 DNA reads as TGCGCTAGCAGCGATCTAGCGATTCGTTTCGACAATGAGCAGTTCTTC.

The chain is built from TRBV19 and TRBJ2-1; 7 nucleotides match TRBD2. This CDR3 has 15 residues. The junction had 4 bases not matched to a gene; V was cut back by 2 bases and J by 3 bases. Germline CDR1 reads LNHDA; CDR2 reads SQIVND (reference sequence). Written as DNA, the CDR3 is TGTGCCAGTAGTATAATCCAGCGGGGCTACAATGAGCAGTTCTTC. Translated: CASSIIQRGYNEQFF.

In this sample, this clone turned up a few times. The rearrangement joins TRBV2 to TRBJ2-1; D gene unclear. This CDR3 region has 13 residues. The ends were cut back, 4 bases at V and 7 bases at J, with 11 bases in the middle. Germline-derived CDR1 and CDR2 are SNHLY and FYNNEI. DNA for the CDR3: TGTGCCAGCAGTGTGATAGCCTGGAATGAGCAGTTCTTC. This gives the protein CASSVIAWNEQFF.

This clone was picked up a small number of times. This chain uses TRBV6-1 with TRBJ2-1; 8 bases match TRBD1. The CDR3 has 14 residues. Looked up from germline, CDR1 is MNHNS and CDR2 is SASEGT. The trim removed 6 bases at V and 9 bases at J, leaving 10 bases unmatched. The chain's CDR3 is CASSSGTGVGEQFF. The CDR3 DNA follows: TGTGCCAGCAGCTCCGGGACAGGCGTCGGTGAGCAGTTCTTC.

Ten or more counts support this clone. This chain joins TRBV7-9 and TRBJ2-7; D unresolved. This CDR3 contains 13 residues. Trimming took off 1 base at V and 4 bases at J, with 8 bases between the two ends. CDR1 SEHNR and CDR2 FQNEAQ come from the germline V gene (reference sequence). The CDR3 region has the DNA TGTGCCAGCAGCTTAGGGGGATGGTACGAGCAGTACTTC. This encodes CASSLGGWYEQYF. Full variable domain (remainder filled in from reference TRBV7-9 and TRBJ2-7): DTGVSQNPRHKITKRGQNVTFRCDPISEHNRLYWYRQTLGQGPEFLTYFQNEAQLEKSRLLSDRFSAERPKGSFSTLEIQRTEQGDSAMYLCASSLGGWYEQYFGPGTRLTVT.

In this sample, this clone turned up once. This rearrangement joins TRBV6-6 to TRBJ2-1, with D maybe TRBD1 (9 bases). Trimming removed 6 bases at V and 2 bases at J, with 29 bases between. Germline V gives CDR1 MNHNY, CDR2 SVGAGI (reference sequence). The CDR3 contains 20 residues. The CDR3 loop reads CASRPLDRGVRGGPYNEQFF. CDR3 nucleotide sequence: TGTGCCAGCAGACCCTTGGACAGGGGAGTACGGGGGGGCCCCTACAATGAGCAGTTCTTC.

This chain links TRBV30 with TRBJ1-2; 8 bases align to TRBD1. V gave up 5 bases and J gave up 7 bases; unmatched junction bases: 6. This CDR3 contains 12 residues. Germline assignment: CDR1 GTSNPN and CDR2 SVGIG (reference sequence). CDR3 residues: CAWDRGPSGYTF. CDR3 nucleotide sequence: TGTGCCTGGGACAGGGGTCCTTCTGGCTACACCTTC. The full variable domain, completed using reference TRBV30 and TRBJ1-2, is SQTIHQWPATLVQPVGSPLSLECTVEGTSNPNLYWYRQAAGRGLQLLFYSVGIGQISSEVPQNLSASRPQDRQFILSSKKLLLSDSGFYLCAWDRGPSGYTFGSGTRLTVV.

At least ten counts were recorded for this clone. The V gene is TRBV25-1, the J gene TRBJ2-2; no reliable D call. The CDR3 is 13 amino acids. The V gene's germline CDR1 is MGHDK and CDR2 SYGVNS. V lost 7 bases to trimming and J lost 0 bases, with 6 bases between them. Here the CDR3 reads CASKSPNTGELFF. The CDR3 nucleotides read TGTGCCAGCAAGTCACCGAACACCGGGGAGCTGTTTTTT.

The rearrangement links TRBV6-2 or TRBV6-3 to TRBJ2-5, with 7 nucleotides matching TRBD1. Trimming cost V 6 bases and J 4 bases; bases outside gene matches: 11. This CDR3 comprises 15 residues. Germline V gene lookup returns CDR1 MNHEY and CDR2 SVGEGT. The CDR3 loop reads CASRPTGVTGETQYF. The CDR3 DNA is TGTGCCAGCAGACCTACAGGGGTAACCGGAGAGACCCAGTACTTC.

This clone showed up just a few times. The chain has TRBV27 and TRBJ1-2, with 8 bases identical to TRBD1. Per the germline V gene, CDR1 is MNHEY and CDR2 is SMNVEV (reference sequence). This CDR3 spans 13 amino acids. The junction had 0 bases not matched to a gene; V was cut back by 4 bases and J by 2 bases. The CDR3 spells CASSWDRNYGYTF. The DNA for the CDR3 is TGTGCCAGCAGTTGGGACAGGAACTATGGCTACACCTTC.

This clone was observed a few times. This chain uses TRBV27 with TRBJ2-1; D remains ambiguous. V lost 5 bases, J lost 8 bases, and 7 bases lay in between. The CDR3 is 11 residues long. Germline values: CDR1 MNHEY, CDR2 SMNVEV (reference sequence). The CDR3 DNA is TGTGCCAGCAGTCGGATGGATGAGCAGTTCTTC. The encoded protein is CASSRMDEQFF.

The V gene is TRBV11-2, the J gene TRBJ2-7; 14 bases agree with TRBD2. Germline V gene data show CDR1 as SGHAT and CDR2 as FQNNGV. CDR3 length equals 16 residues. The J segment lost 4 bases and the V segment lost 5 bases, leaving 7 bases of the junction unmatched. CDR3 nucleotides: TGTGCCAGCAGCGAAGGGACTAGCGGGAGTCTGTACGAGCAGTACTTC. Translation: CASSEGTSGSLYEQYF.

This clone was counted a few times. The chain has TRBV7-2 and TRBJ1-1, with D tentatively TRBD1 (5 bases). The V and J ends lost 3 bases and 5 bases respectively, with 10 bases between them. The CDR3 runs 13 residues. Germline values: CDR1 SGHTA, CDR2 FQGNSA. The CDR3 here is CASSLGGATEAFF. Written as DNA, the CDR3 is TGTGCCAGCAGCTTGGGGGGAGCGACTGAAGCTTTCTTT.

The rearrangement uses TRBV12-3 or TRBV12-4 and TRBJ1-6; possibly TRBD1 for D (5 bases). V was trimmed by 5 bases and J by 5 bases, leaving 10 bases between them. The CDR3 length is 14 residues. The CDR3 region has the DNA TGTGCCAGCAGTCTAGGGACTCATAATTCACCCCTCCACTTT. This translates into CASSLGTHNSPLHF.

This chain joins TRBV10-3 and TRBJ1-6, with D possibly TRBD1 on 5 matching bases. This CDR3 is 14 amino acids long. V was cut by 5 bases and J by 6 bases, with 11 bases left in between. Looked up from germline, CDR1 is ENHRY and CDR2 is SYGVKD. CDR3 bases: TGTGCCATCAGTAAGACGGGGACTAATTCACCCCTCCACTTT. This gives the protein CAISKTGTNSPLHF.

The CDR3 DNA reads TGTGCCAGCAGCTTGGTGATGGGGGATGTCGAGCAGTACGTC. Its translation is CASSLVMGDVEQYV. The genes are TRBV5-8 and TRBJ2-7, with D perhaps matching TRBD1 or TRBD2 (5 bases each). V gave up 0 bases and J gave up 6 bases, with 13 bases separating them. The CDR3 has 14 residues. CDR1 is SGHTS and CDR2 is YDEGEE in the germline V gene.

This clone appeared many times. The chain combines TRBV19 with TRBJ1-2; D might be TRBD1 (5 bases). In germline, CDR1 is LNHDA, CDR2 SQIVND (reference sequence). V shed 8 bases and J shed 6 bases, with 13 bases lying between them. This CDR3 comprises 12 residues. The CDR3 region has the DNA TGTGCCAGTGGGGGGGACGGACATGGCTACACCTTC. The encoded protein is CASGGDGHGYTF. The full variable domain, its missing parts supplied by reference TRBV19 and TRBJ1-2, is DGGITQSPKYLFRKEGQNVTLSCEQNLNHDAMYWYRQDPGQGLRLIYYSQIVNDFQKGDIAEGYSVSREKKESFPLTVTSAQKNPTAFYLCASGGDGHGYTFGSGTRLTVV.

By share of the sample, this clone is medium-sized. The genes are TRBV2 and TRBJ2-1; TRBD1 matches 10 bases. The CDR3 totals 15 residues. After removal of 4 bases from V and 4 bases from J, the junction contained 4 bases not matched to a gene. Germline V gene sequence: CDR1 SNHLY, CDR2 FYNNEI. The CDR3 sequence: CASSVGTGAYNEQFF. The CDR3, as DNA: TGTGCCAGCAGTGTTGGGACAGGGGCATACAATGAGCAGTTCTTC. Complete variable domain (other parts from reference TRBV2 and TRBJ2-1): EPEVTQTPSHQVTQMGQEVILRCVPISNHLYFYWYRQILGQKVEFLVSFYNNEISEKSEIFDDQFSVERPDGSNFTLKIRSTKLEDSAMYFCASSVGTGAYNEQFFGPGTRLTVL.

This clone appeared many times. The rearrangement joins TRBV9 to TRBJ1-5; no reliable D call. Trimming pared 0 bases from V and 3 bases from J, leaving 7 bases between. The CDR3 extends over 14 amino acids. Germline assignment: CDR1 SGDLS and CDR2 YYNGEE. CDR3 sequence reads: CASSVGGDNQPQHF. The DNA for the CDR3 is TGTGCCAGCAGCGTAGGGGGAGACAATCAGCCCCAGCATTTT.

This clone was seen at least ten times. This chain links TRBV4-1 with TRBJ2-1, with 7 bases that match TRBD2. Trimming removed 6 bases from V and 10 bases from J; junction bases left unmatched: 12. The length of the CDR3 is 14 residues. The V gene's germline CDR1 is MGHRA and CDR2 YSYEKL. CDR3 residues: CASSPLATSIEQFF. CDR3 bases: TGCGCCAGCAGTCCTCTTGCGACTAGCATAGAGCAGTTCTTC.